This TCR beta chain came from a study of identical twins. The study's findings and limits: Findings depended on cross-sectional statistics rather than tracking the same donors. High-abundance cord blood beta clonotypes had fewer insertions; memory repertoires showed none.

Each CDR3 protein gets one entry after TCRdb re-called the 5' RACE reads with MiXCR. The sample carries hundreds of thousands of distinct CDR3 sequences, over 5% recorded once. This CDR3 spans 13 amino acids. Trimming removed 7 bases from V and 11 bases from J, with 20 bases in between. In germline, CDR1 is MNHNS, CDR2 SASEGT. This clonotype turned up a few times. Its antigen is as yet unknown. The chain employs TRBV6-1 and TRBJ1-1, with D perhaps TRBD1 (5 bases). The sequence was obtained from a man aged 18 to 30 in good health. Material: naive T cells sorted from blood. The chain's CDR3 is CASTSLWGSDAFF. Written as DNA, the CDR3 is TGTGCCAGCACCTCACTATGGGGGAGCGACGCTTTCTTT.